The subject of this entry is one T cell receptor beta chain. Its antigen is unknown. Germline lookup yields CDR1 LGHNA and CDR2 YNFKEQ. The V segment lost 0 bases and the J segment 4 bases; nucleotides outside the gene matches: 6. The CDR3 loop spans 16 amino acids. The data were taken from a study of cytomegalovirus exposure and HLA in healthy donors. General study findings and limits: As was reported, the HLA-A and HLA-B alleles of most subjects were accurately predicted from TCR beta sequences. Cytomegalovirus-associated TCR beta chains were listed, numbering 150 to 200. An assumption of roughly uniform sequencing depth across donors underlay the presence/absence analyses.

13 Jbeta primers and 60 Vbeta primers were used for the PCR. Here immunoSEQ multiplex PCR was the method, and the copy in TCRdb shows in-frame clones only, minus some. Of 150,000 to 200,000 clones in the sample, roughly four fifths were seen once. This rearrangement joins TRBV4-2 to TRBJ2-3, with 8 nucleotides matching TRBD1. Sequencing used PBMCs. The clonotype was recovered from a woman aged 18-29 years in good health and CMV-seropositive. Here the CDR3 DNA reads TGTGCCAGCAGCCAAGAGATCCAGGGGGCCCCAGATACGCAGTATTTT. It translates to CASSQEIQGAPDTQYF.